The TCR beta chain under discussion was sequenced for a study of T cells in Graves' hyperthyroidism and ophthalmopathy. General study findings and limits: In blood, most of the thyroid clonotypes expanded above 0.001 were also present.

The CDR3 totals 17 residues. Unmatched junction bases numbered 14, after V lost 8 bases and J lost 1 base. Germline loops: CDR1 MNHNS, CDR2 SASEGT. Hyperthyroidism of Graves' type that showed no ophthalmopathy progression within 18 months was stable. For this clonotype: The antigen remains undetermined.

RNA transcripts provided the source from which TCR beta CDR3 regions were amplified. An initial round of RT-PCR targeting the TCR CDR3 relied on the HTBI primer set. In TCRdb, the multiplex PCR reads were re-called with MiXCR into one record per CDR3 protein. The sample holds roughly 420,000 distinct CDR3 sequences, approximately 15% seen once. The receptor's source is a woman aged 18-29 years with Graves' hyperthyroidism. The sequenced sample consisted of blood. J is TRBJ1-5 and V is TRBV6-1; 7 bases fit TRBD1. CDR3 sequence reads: CASYLGKGGASNQPQHF. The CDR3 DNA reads TGTGCCAGCTACCTAGGGAAAGGGGGCGCGAGCAATCAGCCCCAGCATTTT.